The 24 T cell receptor beta chains below come from one sample, sequenced in a study of T cell changes during pregnancy in multiple sclerosis (dated by TCRdb to about 2019). Library preparation was by the immunoSEQ multiplex PCR assay. As stored in TCRdb, this immuneACCESS dataset retains in-frame rearrangements with V and J assigned. A fraction of the clones does not appear; measured against another copy, unresolved V genes explain less than half of the discrepancy, and the remainder lacks a known reason. In all, the sample holds about 68,000 clones, and about 90% of those were seen once. Of the sample, 0.86% is held by the ten largest clones. The sample consisted of peripheral blood, taken in the second trimester of pregnancy. These receptors were collected from a female donor with multiple sclerosis, enrolled in a pregnancy study.

The CDR3 nucleotides read TGTGCCAGCAGCTTAGGAGCAGCAGGCTACGAGCAGTACTTC. It specifies CASSLGAAGYEQYF. J is TRBJ2-7 and V is TRBV7-6; D not resolved. Germline lookup yields CDR1 SGHVS and CDR2 FNYEAQ. The CDR3 length is 14 residues. V was clipped by 1 base and J by 3 bases, with 10 bases between them.

This chain joins TRBV6-5 and TRBJ2-5, with TRBD1 as a possible D gene (6 bases). TRBJ2-7 matches the DNA end more closely, so the J call is doubtful. The CDR3 runs to 14 residues. Germline assignment: CDR1 MNHEY and CDR2 SVGAGI. The CDR3 is CASSTTGRSYEQYF. DNA of the CDR3: TGTGCCAGCAGTACGACAGGACGCTCCTACGAGCAGTACTTC.

The chain carries TRBV6-5 and TRBJ2-7; a weak D match, TRBD2 (5 bases). The CDR3 is 13 amino acids. The germline gives CDR1 MNHEY, CDR2 SVGAGI. V lost 5 bases and J lost 5, with 13 bases in between. The CDR3 reads CASSRLTPDEQYF. Written as DNA, the CDR3 is TGTGCCAGCAGTAGACTAACACCCGACGAGCAGTACTTC.

On this clone: The same CDR3 can be traced to other DNA sequences in this sample. The chain joins TRBV6-1 to TRBJ2-5; TRBD2 agrees at 11 bases. The CDR3 contains 15 residues. V dropped 3 bases and J dropped 5; count of bases not matched to a gene: 5. Germline loops: CDR1 MNHNS, CDR2 SASEGT. This CDR3 is CASSELAGGQETQYF. CDR3 nucleotides: TGTGCCAGCAGTGAGCTAGCGGGGGGCCAGGAGACCCAGTACTTC.

This chain uses TRBV11-1 with TRBJ2-1; D perhaps matches TRBD2 (6 bases). This CDR3 contains 13 residues. CDR1 is SGHAT, CDR2 FQDESV, per germline (reference sequence). Trimming removed 5 bases at V and 6 bases at J, with 11 bases between. The CDR3 region is CASSRRGANEQFF. The CDR3 DNA sequence: TGTGCCAGCAGCCGTCGCGGGGCCAATGAGCAGTTCTTC.

The V and J genes are TRBV9 and TRBJ2-1; 9 nucleotides agree with TRBD1. From germline, CDR1 is SGDLS and CDR2 YYNGEE. The CDR3 sequence is 14 residues long. V dropped 4 bases and J dropped 9; count of bases not matched to a gene: 8. The CDR3 DNA sequence: TGTGCCAGCAGCTCCGGGACAGGGAGCGGTGAGCAGTTCTTC. Translated, it gives CASSSGTGSGEQFF.

The genes are TRBV27 and TRBJ2-1, with 9 bases matching TRBD1. Germline V lookup: CDR1 MNHEY, CDR2 SMNVEV (reference sequence). Trimming at V came to 7 bases and at J to 7 bases, leaving 5 bases not matched to a gene. This CDR3 is built from 13 residues. CDR3 coding DNA: TGTGCCAGCACGGACAGGGGCGTTAATGAGCAGTTCTTC. Its translation: CASTDRGVNEQFF.

CDR3: CASSLEGWGELFF. The CDR3 nucleotides read TGTGCCAGCAGCTTGGAGGGGTGGGGGGAGCTGTTTTTT. The chain recombines TRBV5-4 with TRBJ2-2; a weak D match, TRBD1 (5 bases). Germline loops: CDR1 SGHNT, CDR2 YYREEE (reference sequence). V was trimmed by 0 bases and J by 8 bases, leaving 8 bases between them. This CDR3 is 13 amino acids long.

The J gene is TRBJ2-5, the V gene TRBV5-1; a possible D gene is TRBD2 (6 bases). V dropped 4 bases and J dropped 1 base, with 14 bases sitting between them. CDR3 length: 15 amino acids. Germline CDR1 and CDR2: SGHRS and YFSETQ. In nucleotides, the CDR3 is TGCGCCAGCAGCCGCCTACTAGCTCCCCAAGAGACCCAGTACTTC. This translates into CASSRLLAPQETQYF.

The chain recombines TRBV11-2 with TRBJ2-2; 10 bases agree with TRBD2. Germline values: CDR1 SGHAT, CDR2 FQNNGV. Trimming cost V 6 bases and J 7 bases; bases outside gene matches: 8. The CDR3 length is 15 residues. The chain's CDR3 is CASSRTSGANGELFF. DNA of the CDR3: TGTGCCAGCAGTCGAACTAGCGGGGCTAACGGGGAGCTGTTTTTT.

There are a few counts of this clone. The chain combines TRBV6-6 with TRBJ2-5; 7 nucleotides align to TRBD1. The CDR3 contains 15 residues. Germline CDR1 reads MNHNY; CDR2 reads SVGAGI (reference sequence). After removal of 0 bases from V and 4 bases from J, the junction contained 5 bases not matched to a gene. CDR3 in DNA: TGTGCCAGCAGTTACTCCGTCCGGGACAGAGAGACCCAGTACTTC. Its translation: CASSYSVRDRETQYF.

V and J are TRBV13 and TRBJ1-1; 9 bases line up with TRBD1. V shed 5 bases, J shed 1 base, and the junction held 8 bases outside the gene matches. This CDR3 spans 16 amino acids. The germline CDR1 and CDR2 sequences are PRHDT and FYEKMQ (reference sequence). The CDR3 sequence: CASSIGQGRSNTEAFF. CDR3 nucleotides: TGTGCCAGCAGCATCGGACAGGGGCGGTCGAACACTGAAGCTTTCTTT. Filled out from reference TRBV13 and TRBJ1-1, the complete variable domain reads AAGVIQSPRHLIKEKRETATLKCYPIPRHDTVYWYQQGPGQDPQFLISFYEKMQSDKGSIPDRFSAQQFSDYHSELNMSSLELGDSALYFCASSIGQGRSNTEAFFGQGTRLTVV.

The chain employs TRBV12-5 and TRBJ2-2; maybe TRBD1 (5 bases). Trimming shortened V by 5 bases and J by 2 bases, and 9 bases separated the two germline ends. The germline CDR1 and CDR2 sequences are LGHNT and FRNRAP. This CDR3 is built from 14 residues. CDR3 sequence reads: CASGPGLNTGELFF. Written as DNA, the CDR3 is TGTGCTAGTGGTCCAGGGCTCAACACCGGGGAGCTGTTTTTT.

This clone was counted once. The rearrangement links TRBV11-3 to TRBJ1-5; 12 bases are shared with TRBD1. Germline V gene sequence: CDR1 SGHNT, CDR2 YENEEA. The J segment lost 0 bases and the V segment lost 6 bases, leaving 12 bases of the junction unmatched. The CDR3 has 19 residues. CDR3 protein: CASRGVGDRGPSSNQPQHF. CDR3 in DNA: TGTGCCAGCAGGGGGGTAGGGGACAGGGGGCCTTCTAGCAATCAGCCCCAGCATTTT.

The chain has TRBV29-1 and TRBJ1-1; the D gene is possibly TRBD1 (5 bases). CDR1 and CDR2 (germline): SQVTM, ANQGSEA. Trimming pared 7 bases from V and 0 bases from J, leaving 18 bases between. The CDR3 is made up of 15 amino acids. The CDR3 region has the DNA TGCAGCGGCGGGGAAGGGGCCTCCATGAACACTGAAGCTTTCTTT. Translating it yields CSGGEGASMNTEAFF.

The rearrangement joins TRBV4-2 to TRBJ1-3; D perhaps matches TRBD1 (5 bases). CDR1 and CDR2 from the germline V gene are LGHNA and YNFKEQ. CDR3 length: 16 residues. The V end lost 0 bases, the J end lost 1 base, and 10 bases lay between the germline ends. DNA for the CDR3: TGTGCCAGCAGCCAAGATGGGGGGGGGTCTGGAAACACCATATATTTT. Protein: CASSQDGGGSGNTIYF.

A few counts support this clone. This chain connects TRBV18 to TRBJ1-6; D ambiguous. Germline CDR1 reads KGHSH; CDR2 reads LQKENI. There are 13 residues in the CDR3. The V gene lost 5 bases and the J gene lost 10 bases, with 12 bases spanning the gap. CDR3 nucleotides: TGTGCCAGCTCATCCGATATGGAGTCACCCCTCCACTTT. Translating it yields CASSSDMESPLHF.

The chain employs TRBV7-2 and TRBJ2-3; D is uncertain. Trimming left V 3 bases short and J 3 bases short, with 7 bases between. The CDR3 totals 13 residues. Germline V lookup: CDR1 SGHTA, CDR2 FQGNSA. As DNA, the CDR3 is TGTGCCAGCAGCTTCCAGGTAACAGATACGCAGTATTTT. Amino acids: CASSFQVTDTQYF.

J is TRBJ2-7 and V is TRBV4-1; TRBD1 matches 8 bases. The junction had 2 bases not matched to a gene; V was cut back by 4 bases and J by 3 bases. The CDR3 runs 13 residues. Germline V lookup: CDR1 MGHRA, CDR2 YSYEKL. CDR3 sequence reads: CASSLDRDYEQYF. The CDR3 DNA sequence: TGCGCCAGCAGCCTGGACAGGGACTACGAGCAGTACTTC.

The rearrangement joins TRBV18 to TRBJ1-3, with TRBD1 as a possible D gene (6 bases). The CDR3 runs 15 residues. V lost 3 bases to trimming and J lost 4 bases, with 13 bases between them. Per germline, CDR1 KGHSH and CDR2 LQKENI. CDR3 protein: CASSPQGTDGNTIYF. CDR3 nucleotides: TGTGCCAGCTCACCGCAGGGGACGGACGGAAACACCATATATTTT.

The chain combines TRBV7-6 with TRBJ1-4; unclear D gene. CDR1 and CDR2 (germline): SGHVS, FNYEAQ. Deletions cut 3 bases from V and 3 bases from J, with 14 bases between. The CDR3 consists of 16 residues. CDR3 nucleotide sequence: TGTGCCAGCAGCTTGGGTAGCTATACATCTAATGAAAAACTGTTTTTT. Its translation is CASSLGSYTSNEKLFF.

The chain joins TRBV4-1 to TRBJ2-4; 8 bases map to TRBD1. Germline assignment: CDR1 MGHRA and CDR2 YSYEKL. Trimming took 8 bases from V and 0 from J; bases not matched to a gene: 6. The CDR3 runs to 15 residues. The CDR3 region is CASRQGSLAKNIQYF. CDR3 coding DNA: TGCGCCAGCCGACAGGGGTCCCTAGCCAAAAACATTCAGTACTTC.

The chain employs TRBV5-1 and TRBJ2-1, with D unclear. Trimming pared 4 bases from V and 8 bases from J, leaving 19 bases between. The CDR3 covers 15 residues. The germline CDR1 and CDR2 sequences are SGHRS and YFSETQ. CDR3 nucleotides: TGCGCCAGCAGCCCGGCGGCGGTGTCCTGGGATGAGCAGTTCTTC. Amino acid sequence: CASSPAAVSWDEQFF.

The chain is built from TRBV27 and TRBJ2-1; 8 nucleotides agree with TRBD1. V lost 6 bases, J lost 0 bases, and 10 bases stayed unmatched. The CDR3 consists of 17 residues. Germline-derived CDR1 and CDR2 are MNHEY and SMNVEV (reference sequence). The CDR3 DNA sequence: TGTGCCAGCAGCGCGGGACAGGTTTCTAGCTCCTACAATGAGCAGTTCTTC. The encoded protein is CASSAGQVSSSYNEQFF.